The 14 T cell receptor beta chains below were found in one sample sequenced in a study of cytomegalovirus exposure and HLA in healthy donors. The primer mix had 60 Vbeta and 13 Jbeta primers. Sequenced by immunoSEQ multiplex PCR; TCRdb stores in-frame clones only, minus some. The sample records 150,000 or so clones, 80% being singletons. The sequenced material came from PBMCs. The receptors here all came from a young man in good health and CMV-seropositive.

This sequence joins TRBV5-1 and TRBJ2-2; D is unresolved. CDR3 length: 15 amino acids. V gave up 0 bases and J gave up 2 bases, with 8 bases separating them. Germline CDR1 and CDR2: SGHRS and YFSETQ. The CDR3, as DNA: TGCGCCAGCAGCTTGGTCGCGAAAAACACCGGGGAGCTGTTTTTT. As protein: CASSLVAKNTGELFF. Complete variable domain (other parts from reference TRBV5-1 and TRBJ2-2): KAGVTQTPRYLIKTRGQQVTLSCSPISGHRSVSWYQQTPGQGLQFLFEYFSETQRNKGNFPGRFSGRQFSNSRSEMNVSTLELGDSALYLCASSLVAKNTGELFFGEGSRLTVL.

This rearrangement joins TRBV30 to TRBJ1-4; 9 nucleotides match TRBD1. Trimming removed 3 bases from V and 7 bases from J; junction bases left unmatched: 6. The germline CDR1 and CDR2 sequences are GTSNPN and SVGIG (reference sequence). The CDR3 contains 14 residues. The DNA of the CDR3 is TGTGCCTGGAGGGGAAACAGGGGGCTTGAAAAACTGTTTTTT. It is translated as CAWRGNRGLEKLFF.

The chain is built from TRBV4-1 and TRBJ1-2; D gene uncertain. The germline V gene has CDR1 MGHRA and CDR2 YSYEKL. The length of the CDR3 is 14 residues. Trimming removed 8 bases at V and 3 bases at J, with 16 bases between. CDR3 in amino acids: CASRGGRNDYGYTF. The CDR3 coding sequence is TGCGCCAGCCGCGGCGGCAGAAACGACTATGGCTACACCTTC.

The chain links TRBV14 to TRBJ1-5; D uncertain. The germline gives CDR1 SGHDN, CDR2 FVKESK. The CDR3 totals 13 residues. Deletions cut 2 bases from V and 7 bases from J, with 9 bases between. This CDR3 reads CASSQSLRQPQHF. DNA of the CDR3: TGTGCCAGCAGCCAATCGTTGAGGCAGCCCCAGCATTTT. The full variable domain, in which reference TRBV14 and TRBJ1-5 provide the parts outside the CDR3, is EAGVTQFPSHSVIEKGQTVTLRCDPISGHDNLYWYRRVMGKEIKFLLHFVKESKQDESGMPNNRFLAERTGGTYSTLKVQPAELEDSGVYFCASSQSLRQPQHFGDGTRLSIL.

The gene calls are TRBV7-8 and TRBJ1-1; 7 positions agree with TRBD1. Germline CDR1 SGHVS, CDR2 FQNEAQ. The CDR3 has 18 amino acids. J was trimmed by 1 base and V by 1 base; bases with no gene match: 12. The CDR3 DNA is TGTGCCAGCAGCTTAGATCCAGGGACAGTTCGGGCGAACACTGAAGCTTTCTTT. Its protein is CASSLDPGTVRANTEAFF.

This sequence joins TRBV5-1 and TRBJ1-1; no definite D call. The germline CDR1 and CDR2 sequences are SGHRS and YFSETQ. Between the trimmed V and J ends, which lost 0 bases and 0 bases, there was a span of 9 bases. CDR3 length equals 15 residues. The DNA for the CDR3 is TGCGCCAGCAGCTTGGGAGGCGGGCTGAACACTGAAGCTTTCTTT. This encodes CASSLGGGLNTEAFF. Drawing the rest from reference TRBV5-1 and TRBJ1-1, the complete variable domain is KAGVTQTPRYLIKTRGQQVTLSCSPISGHRSVSWYQQTPGQGLQFLFEYFSETQRNKGNFPGRFSGRQFSNSRSEMNVSTLELGDSALYLCASSLGGGLNTEAFFGQGTRLTVV.

In this sample, this clone turned up a few times. The chain combines TRBV7-9 with TRBJ1-2; D is undetermined. The CDR3 consists of 12 residues. In germline, CDR1 is SEHNR, CDR2 FQNEAQ (reference sequence). Trimming cost V 8 bases and J 2 bases, with 9 bases left between them. In DNA, the CDR3 is TGTGCCAGCTCGCGGGCGAACTATGGCTACACCTTC. Translated: CASSRANYGYTF.

About this clone itself: The CDR3 ends on some other residue instead of the conserved phenylalanine or tryptophan, so this is likely a read error. V and J are TRBV6-5 and TRBJ1-6; D not certain. The CDR3 has 13 amino acids. Germline V gene sequence: CDR1 MNHEY, CDR2 SVGAGI. V lost 7 bases, J lost 1 base, and 5 bases lay in between. The DNA of the CDR3 is TGTGCCAGCACAGGTTCCTATAATTCACCCCTCCACCTT. Its protein is CASTGSYNSPLHL.

The chain uses TRBV6-5 and TRBJ2-5, with 9 bases identical to TRBD2. The J segment lost 1 base and the V segment lost 6 bases, leaving 3 bases of the junction unmatched. This CDR3 region has 14 residues. Germline V gene lookup returns CDR1 MNHEY and CDR2 SVGAGI. CDR3 nucleotides: TGTGCCAGCAGCAGACTAGCGGTCCAAGAGACCCAGTACTTC. Protein sequence: CASSRLAVQETQYF.

The V call is TRBV7-9, the J call TRBJ1-1, with no clear D. Trimming left V 5 bases short and J 0 bases short, with 13 bases between. CDR1 is SEHNR, CDR2 FQNEAQ, per germline (reference sequence). The CDR3 totals 15 residues. CDR3: CASSHTTILNTEAFF. CDR3 nucleotide sequence: TGTGCCAGCAGCCATACGACAATCCTGAACACTGAAGCTTTCTTT.

The genes are TRBV28 and TRBJ1-1, with TRBD1 as a possible D gene (6 bases). The V gene lost 6 bases and the J gene lost 7 bases, with 18 bases spanning the gap. Looked up from germline, CDR1 is MDHEN and CDR2 is SYDVKM. The CDR3 is 14 amino acids. The CDR3, as DNA: TGTGCCAGCAGGGGGCAGGGGCAGGGCGGTGAAGCTTTCTTT. Protein product: CASRGQGQGGEAFF. Filled out from reference TRBV28 and TRBJ1-1, the complete variable domain reads DVKVTQSSRYLVKRTGEKVFLECVQDMDHENMFWYRQDPGLGLRLIYFSYDVKMKEKGDIPEGYSVSREKKERFSLILESASTNQTSMYLCASRGQGQGGEAFFGQGTRLTVV.

This chain connects TRBV25-1 to TRBJ2-7; 12 nucleotides align to TRBD2. After removal of 6 bases from V and 7 bases from J, the junction contained 7 bases not matched to a gene. This CDR3 region has 14 residues. Germline V gene sequence: CDR1 MGHDK, CDR2 SYGVNS. The CDR3 nucleotides are TGTGCCAGCAGCCCGTCCACTAGCGGGAGGGAGCAGTACTTC. Its protein is CASSPSTSGREQYF.

This CDR3 reads CASTLFGELFF. The CDR3 DNA reads TGTGCCAGTACTTTGTTCGGGGAGCTGTTTTTT. J is TRBJ2-2 and V is TRBV19; D is unclear. The germline gives CDR1 LNHDA, CDR2 SQIVND (reference sequence). The CDR3 runs to 11 residues. V lost 7 bases and J 7 bases, leaving 7 bases between the germline ends.

The rearrangement links TRBV19 to TRBJ1-4, with a tentative D call TRBD1 (5 bases). Looked up from germline, CDR1 is LNHDA and CDR2 is SQIVND (reference sequence). The length of the CDR3 is 17 residues. V was shortened by 4 bases and J by 4 bases, with 19 bases between the two germline ends. CDR3 in DNA: TGTGCCAGTAGTAAATTTACCGGGGGGAGGATTAATGAAAAACTGTTTTTT. Translated, it gives CASSKFTGGRINEKLFF.